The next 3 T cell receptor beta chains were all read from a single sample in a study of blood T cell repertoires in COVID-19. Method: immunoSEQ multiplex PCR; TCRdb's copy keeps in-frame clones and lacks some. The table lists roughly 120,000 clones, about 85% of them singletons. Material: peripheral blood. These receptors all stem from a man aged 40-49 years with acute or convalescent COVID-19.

CDR3 amino acids: CARSANDLQGCDEQFF. The CDR3 nucleotides are TGTGCCAGAAGCGCTAACGACCTACAGGGATGCGATGAGCAGTTCTTC. The rearrangement uses TRBV5-3 and TRBJ2-1; TRBD1 is a possible D gene (6 bases). TRBV5-3 is given ORF status, its function remaining uncertain. The V end lost 4 bases, the J end lost 8 bases, and 22 bases lay between the germline ends. This CDR3 region has 16 residues.

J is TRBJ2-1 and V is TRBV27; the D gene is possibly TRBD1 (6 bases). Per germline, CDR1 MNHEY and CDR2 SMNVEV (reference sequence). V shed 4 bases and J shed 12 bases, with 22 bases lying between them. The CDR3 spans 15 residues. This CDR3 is CASSSITGLVLRQFF. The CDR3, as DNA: TGTGCCAGCAGTTCTATTACAGGGTTGGTGCTGCGGCAGTTCTTC.

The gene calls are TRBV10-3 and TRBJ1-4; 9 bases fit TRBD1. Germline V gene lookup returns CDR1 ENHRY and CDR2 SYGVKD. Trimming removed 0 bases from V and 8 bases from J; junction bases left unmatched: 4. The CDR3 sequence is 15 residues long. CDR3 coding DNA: TGTGCCATCAGTGAGTCGGGACAGGGTAACGAAAAACTGTTTTTT. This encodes CAISESGQGNEKLFF.